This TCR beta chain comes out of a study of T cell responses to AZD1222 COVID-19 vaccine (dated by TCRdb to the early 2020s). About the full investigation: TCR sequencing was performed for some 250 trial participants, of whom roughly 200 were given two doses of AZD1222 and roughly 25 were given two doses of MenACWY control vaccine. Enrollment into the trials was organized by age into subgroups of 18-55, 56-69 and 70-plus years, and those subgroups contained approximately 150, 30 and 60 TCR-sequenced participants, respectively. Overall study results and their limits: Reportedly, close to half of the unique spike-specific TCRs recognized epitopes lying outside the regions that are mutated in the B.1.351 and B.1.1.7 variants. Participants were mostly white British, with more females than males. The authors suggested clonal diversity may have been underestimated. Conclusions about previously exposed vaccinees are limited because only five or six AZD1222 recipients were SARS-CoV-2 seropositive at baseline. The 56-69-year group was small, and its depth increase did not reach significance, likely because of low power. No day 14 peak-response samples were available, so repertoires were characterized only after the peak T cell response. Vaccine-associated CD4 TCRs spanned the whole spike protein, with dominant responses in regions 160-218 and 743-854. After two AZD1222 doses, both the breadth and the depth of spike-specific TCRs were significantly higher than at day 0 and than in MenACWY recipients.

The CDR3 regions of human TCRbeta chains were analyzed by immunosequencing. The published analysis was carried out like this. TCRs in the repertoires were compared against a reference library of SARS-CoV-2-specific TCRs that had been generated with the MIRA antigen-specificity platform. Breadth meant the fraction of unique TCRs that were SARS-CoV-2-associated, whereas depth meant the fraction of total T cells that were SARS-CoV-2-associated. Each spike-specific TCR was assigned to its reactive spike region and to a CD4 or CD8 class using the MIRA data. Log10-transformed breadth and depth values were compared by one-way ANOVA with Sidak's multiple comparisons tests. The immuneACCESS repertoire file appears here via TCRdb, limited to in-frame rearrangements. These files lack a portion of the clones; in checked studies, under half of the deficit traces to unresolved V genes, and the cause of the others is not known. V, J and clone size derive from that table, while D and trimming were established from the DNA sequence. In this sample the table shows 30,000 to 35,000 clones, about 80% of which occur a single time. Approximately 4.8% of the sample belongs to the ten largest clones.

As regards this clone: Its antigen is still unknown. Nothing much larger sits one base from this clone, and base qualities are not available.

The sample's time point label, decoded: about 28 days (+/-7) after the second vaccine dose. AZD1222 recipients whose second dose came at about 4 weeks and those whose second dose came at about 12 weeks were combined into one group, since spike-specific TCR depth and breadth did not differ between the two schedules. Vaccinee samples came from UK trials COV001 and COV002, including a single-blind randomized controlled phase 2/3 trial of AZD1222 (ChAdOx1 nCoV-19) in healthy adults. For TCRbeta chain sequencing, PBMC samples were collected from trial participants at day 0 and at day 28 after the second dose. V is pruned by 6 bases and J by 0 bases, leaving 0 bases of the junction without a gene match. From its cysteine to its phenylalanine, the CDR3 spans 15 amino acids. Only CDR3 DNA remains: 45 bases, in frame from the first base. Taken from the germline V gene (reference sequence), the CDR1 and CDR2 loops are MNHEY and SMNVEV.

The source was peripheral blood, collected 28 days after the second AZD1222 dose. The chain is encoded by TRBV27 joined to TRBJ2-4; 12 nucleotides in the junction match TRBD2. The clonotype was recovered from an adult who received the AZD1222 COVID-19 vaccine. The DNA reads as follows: TGTGCCAGCAGGGGACTAGCGGGAGCCAAAAACATTCAGTACTTC. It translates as CASRGLAGAKNIQYF.